This TCR beta chain was retrieved from a study of blood T cell repertoires in COVID-19. Study in general: Researchers got acute and convalescent COVID-19 samples from the United States, Italy and Spain. From T cells, B-cell-depleted T cells, or PBMCs came the material, which was cDNA or gDNA.

How the authors handled the data: Cell counts per sample came from amplifying reference gene primers. Some clones are missing from TCRdb's copy, which holds only in-frame ones; the method was immunoSEQ multiplex PCR. V, J and clone size derive from that table, while D and trimming were established from the DNA sequence. The sample lists over 45,000 clones, roughly 89% seen once, with under 45% in the top ten. In Seattle, patients joined the study during active infection and were tracked longitudinally. Sequencing was carried out using peripheral blood. The clonotype was recovered from an older woman with COVID-19, enrolled during active disease.

This chain's CDR3 is CASSKPGHYYEQYF. For the CDR3, the DNA is TGTGCCAGCAGCAAACCGGGACACTACTACGAGCAGTACTTC. The chain recombines TRBV5-6 with TRBJ2-7; D is possibly TRBD1 (6 bases). Trimming took off 4 bases at V and 3 bases at J, with 14 bases between the two ends. CDR1 and CDR2 from the germline V gene are SGHDT and YYEEEE. This CDR3 contains 14 residues.